Sequencing of this T cell receptor beta chain was carried out in a study of blood T cell repertoires in COVID-19. The length of the CDR3 is 14 residues. From germline, CDR1 is SGHRS and CDR2 YFSETQ. V dropped 0 bases and J dropped 6; count of bases not matched to a gene: 4. In the authors' workflow: How many nucleated cells were present was estimated from reference gene primer amplification. Some clones are missing from TCRdb's copy, which holds only in-frame ones; the method was immunoSEQ multiplex PCR. The DNA was the basis for D and trimming; V, J and clone size are from that table. The sample contains nearly 250,000 clones, roughly nine tenths of which appear only once.

Material: peripheral blood. This chain links TRBV5-1 with TRBJ2-3; TRBD2 matches 7 bases. The sequence was collected from a woman in her sixties who had recovered from COVID-19. The CDR3 spells CASSLVGSGDTQYF. Written as DNA, the CDR3 is TGCGCCAGCAGCTTGGTGGGTAGCGGGGATACGCAGTATTTT. Full variable domain (missing parts from reference TRBV5-1 and TRBJ2-3): KAGVTQTPRYLIKTRGQQVTLSCSPISGHRSVSWYQQTPGQGLQFLFEYFSETQRNKGNFPGRFSGRQFSNSRSEMNVSTLELGDSALYLCASSLVGSGDTQYFGPGTRLTVL.